This is a list of T cell receptor beta chains from one sample in a study of T-cell reconstitution after alpha-beta-depleted transplantation in children. TCRdb re-called the PCR reads through MiXCR, storing one row per CDR3 protein. The sample lists 300,000 to 350,000 distinct CDR3 sequences, approximately 23% occurring once. Source: PBMCs, mostly from graft donor cells, taken 180 days after TCRalphabeta/CD19-depleted stem cell transplant. The source of these receptors is a male patient younger than 18 who had a stem cell transplant for acute lymphoblastic leukemia, so the T cells may come from the graft donor. Both conserved end residues are part of each CDR3. The order of the fields is D gene, V gene, clone size, CDR3 length, J gene, CDR3 protein, CDR3 DNA. The D gene is left open where the match is weak. The listing skips clone size in some rows; elsewhere it reads once, few, many or a size class.

>TRBD1|TRBV12-3/TRBV12-4|few|17|TRBJ1-4
CASSLKQGSPTNEKLFF
TGTGCCAGCAGTTTAAAACAGGGGTCTCCAACTAATGAAAAACTGTTTTTT
>NA|TRBV11-1|NA|14|TRBJ1-2
CATSFGPSYYGYTF
TGTGCCACCAGCTTTGGACCGTCCTACTATGGCTACACCTTC
>NA|TRBV12-3/TRBV12-4|NA|14|TRBJ1-5
CASSFWGNNQPQHF
TGTGCCAGCAGTTTTTGGGGCAACAATCAGCCCCAGCATTTT
>TRBD2|TRBV10-3|NA|15|TRBJ2-5
CAISESGLRRETQYF
TGTGCCATCAGTGAGTCGGGACTACGGAGGGAGACCCAGTACTTC
>TRBD2|TRBV30|NA|14|TRBJ2-7
CAWAPGLAVYEQYF
TGTGCCTGGGCGCCGGGACTAGCGGTTTACGAGCAGTACTTC
>NA|TRBV18|NA|15|TRBJ2-5
CASSPIDRGGETQYF
TGTGCCAGCTCACCGATTGACAGAGGGGGAGAGACCCAGTACTTC
>NA|TRBV4-2|many|12|TRBJ2-3
CASSQGRFTQYF
TGTGCCAGCAGCCAAGGTCGGTTTACGCAGTATTTT
>TRBD2|TRBV28|few|16|TRBJ2-1
CASSHILAGGPQGQFF
TGTGCCAGCAGTCACATCCTAGCGGGAGGGCCGCAGGGGCAGTTCTTC
>NA|TRBV7-2|NA|15|TRBJ2-1
CASSLDDQGYNEQFF
TGTGCCAGCAGCTTAGACGACCAGGGGTACAATGAGCAGTTCTTC
>NA|TRBV27|few|14|TRBJ1-5
CASSPQHSNQPQHF
TGTGCCAGCAGTCCGCAGCATAGCAATCAGCCCCAGCATTTT
>NA|TRBV10-1|NA|13|TRBJ2-7
CASSEPQVYEQYF
TGCGCCAGCAGTGAGCCACAGGTCTACGAGCAGTACTTC
>TRBD1|TRBV7-9|NA|16|TRBJ2-3
CASSAAPRGSADTQYF
TGTGCCAGCAGCGCAGCCCCCAGGGGGTCGGCAGATACGCAGTATTTT
>NA|TRBV21-1|NA|19|TRBJ2-4
CASSKKKGWGGLAKNIQYF
TGTGCCAGCAGCAAAAAAAAGGGATGGGGGGGTCTAGCCAAAAACATTCAGTACTTC
>NA|TRBV6-1|NA|15|TRBJ1-1
CASSPPGGARTEAFF
TGTGCCAGCAGTCCCCCGGGGGGGGCGCGAACTGAAGCTTTCTTT
>NA|TRBV6-5|few|15|TRBJ1-1
CASSYSRQSPLEAFF
TGTGCCAGCAGTTACTCGCGACAGTCCCCCCTTGAAGCTTTCTTT
>NA|TRBV3-1|NA|14|TRBJ2-3
CASSQVWLTDTQYF
TGTGCCAGCAGCCAAGTCTGGCTCACAGATACGCAGTATTTT
>TRBD2|TRBV15|NA|19|TRBJ2-5
CATRRIRVTSGLAPFLEYF
TGTGCCACCAGGAGAATCAGGGTAACGAGCGGACTAGCTCCCTTCCTTGAGTACTTC
>NA|TRBV5-1|NA|14|TRBJ1-1
CASSPNGQGFRAFF
TGCGCCAGCAGCCCAAACGGGCAGGGGTTTAGGGCTTTCTTT
>TRBD1|TRBV5-1|NA|18|TRBJ2-4
CASSLARDRGLAKNIQYF
TGCGCCAGCAGCTTGGCTAGGGACAGGGGCCTAGCCAAAAACATTCAGTACTTC
>NA|TRBV25-1|NA|16|TRBJ2-1
CASSEYEGRIWNEQFF
TGTGCCAGCAGTGAATACGAGGGACGAATATGGAATGAGCAGTTCTTC
>NA|TRBV5-1|many|16|TRBJ2-3
CASSPGVLQGADTQYF
TGCGCCAGCAGCCCCGGGGTTCTACAAGGTGCAGATACGCAGTATTTT
>NA|TRBV7-9|NA|14|TRBJ1-4
CASSLGGMDEKLFF
TGTGCCAGCAGCTTGGGGGGAATGGATGAAAAACTGTTTTTT
>TRBD2|TRBV5-5|many|16|TRBJ2-2
CASTPVGLAGDGELFF
TGTGCCAGCACCCCCGTGGGGCTAGCGGGAGATGGGGAGCTGTTTTTT
>NA|TRBV11-2|NA|13|TRBJ1-4
CASSSMKREKLFF
TGTGCCAGCAGCTCTATGAAGAGGGAAAAACTGTTTTTT
>NA|TRBV29-1|few|11|TRBJ2-1
CSVVRSHEQFF
TGCAGCGTTGTCAGGAGTCATGAGCAGTTCTTC
>NA|TRBV21-1|NA|17|TRBJ2-7
CASRATRDRGGTYEQYF
TGTGCCAGCAGGGCTACCCGGGACAGGGGGGGCACCTACGAGCAGTACTTC
>TRBD1|TRBV6-1|NA|14|TRBJ2-3
CASRTGGRKDTQYF
TGTGCCAGCAGGACAGGGGGCCGGAAAGATACGCAGTATTTT
>TRBD2|TRBV7-9|few|16|TRBJ2-3
CASSFGLALSTDTQYF
TGTGCCAGCAGCTTTGGACTAGCGCTAAGCACAGATACGCAGTATTTT
>TRBD2|TRBV6-1|few|16|TRBJ2-7
CASSFWGLAGTYEQYF
TGTGCCAGCAGCTTCTGGGGACTAGCGGGAACCTACGAGCAGTACTTC
>TRBD1|TRBV15|few|15|TRBJ1-5
CATSRTPTGYQPQHF
TGTGCCACCAGCAGAACCCCGACAGGGTATCAGCCCCAGCATTTT
>TRBD2|TRBV9|NA|19|TRBJ2-2
CASSAGTSGRVRTTGELFF
TGTGCCAGCAGCGCCGGGACTAGCGGGAGGGTTAGAACTACCGGGGAGCTGTTTTTT
>NA|TRBV18|NA|14|TRBJ2-7
CASSPTFARDEQYF
TGTGCCAGCTCACCAACTTTCGCCCGGGACGAGCAGTACTTC
>NA|TRBV29-1|many|11|TRBJ2-5
CSVAFFETQYF
TGCAGCGTTGCGTTTTTCGAGACCCAGTACTTC
>TRBD1|TRBV19|NA|13|TRBJ1-1
CASRRDRGTEAFF
TGTGCCAGTAGGCGGGACAGAGGCACTGAAGCTTTCTTT
>TRBD2|TRBV4-1|NA|17|TRBJ2-7
CASSQDKGLATGYEQYF
TGCGCCAGCAGCCAAGATAAGGGACTAGCAACGGGTTACGAGCAGTACTTC
>NA|TRBV20-1|NA|12|TRBJ2-7
CSADTGVYEQYF
TGCAGTGCTGATACTGGAGTCTACGAGCAGTACTTC
>TRBD1|TRBV9|NA|17|TRBJ1-1
CASSVVWDRGEATEAFF
TGTGCCAGCAGCGTAGTATGGGACAGGGGCGAAGCCACTGAAGCTTTCTTT
>NA|TRBV15|once|16|TRBJ2-1
CATSRETSSSYNEQFF
TGTGCCACCAGCCGGGAAACTAGTAGCTCCTACAATGAGCAGTTCTTC
>TRBD1|TRBV7-9|NA|14|TRBJ1-2
CGSSFSTGNYGYTF
TGTGGCAGCAGCTTTTCGACAGGGAACTATGGCTACACCTTC
>NA|TRBV20-1|NA|17|TRBJ2-3
CSATLYDDRRGTDTQYF
TGCAGTGCTACCCTTTATGATGATCGGCGGGGAACAGATACGCAGTATTTT
>NA|TRBV21-1|NA|13|TRBJ2-7
CASRETGPHEQYF
TGTGCCAGCAGGGAGACAGGGCCCCACGAGCAGTACTTC